Included here is one T cell receptor (beta chain) sequence, with context. Its antigen is unidentified. Terminally differentiated effector memory CD45RA+ cells were excluded by CCR7 positive selection of CD45RO-negative cells. This specimen comes from a study of shared clonotypes between healthy human individuals. Study-wide findings and caveats: Tissue TCR repertoires likely differ from these blood-only repertoires. Sequencing depth was a factor that was expected to affect clonotype sharing among donors. Non-shared clonotypes showed lower generation probabilities than clonotypes common to all four donors. On the whole, naive subsets had larger estimated richness than memory subsets had.

Clones were read by immunoSEQ multiplex PCR, and TCRdb kept only the in-frame ones, dropping some. The sample has hundreds of thousands of clones; nearly 97% are singletons. V was cut by 7 bases and J by 5 bases, with 12 bases left in between. Germline V gene data show CDR1 as SGHAT and CDR2 as FQNNGV. The CDR3 covers 12 residues. This clonotype was obtained from a woman aged 25-40 years in good health. The material sequenced was naive CD8+ T cells sorted from blood. The chain combines TRBV11-2 with TRBJ2-7; D is possibly TRBD1 or TRBD2 (5 bases each). In nucleotides, the CDR3 is TGTGCCAGCAACTTGGGGCGGGACGAGCAGTACTTC. Translation: CASNLGRDEQYF. Supplemented by reference TRBV11-2 and TRBJ2-7, the full variable domain reads EAGVAQSPRYKIIEKRQSVAFWCNPISGHATLYWYQQILGQGPKLLIQFQNNGVVDDSQLPKDRFSAERLKGVDSTLKIQPAKLEDSAVYLCASNLGRDEQYFGPGTRLTVT.